These 19 T cell receptor beta chains originate from one sample sequenced in a study of post-analysis software for immune sequencing data. Tagging with unique molecular identifiers was a feature of the TCR beta cDNA libraries. TCRdb recomputed calls from the PCR reads with MiXCR, one row per CDR3 protein. The sample yields hundreds of thousands of distinct CDR3 sequences, around 60% seen once. These receptors' antigens are unknown. Study-level findings and limits: Included in a set of roughly 5 TRBV segments more frequent in patients than controls were TRBV5-6, TRBV5-1 and TRBV20-1.

The sample consisted of blood. The receptors here all came from a girl aged 2-10 years with multiple sclerosis.

In its sample, this clonotype was seen once. This chain's CDR3 is CASSLGRDRVDNSPLHF. CDR3 sequence (DNA): TGCGCCAGCAGCTTGGGACGGGACAGGGTGGATAATTCACCCCTCCACTTT. The chain couples TRBV5-1 to TRBJ1-6; 9 positions agree with TRBD1. V trimming: 0 bases; J trimming: 5 bases; junction bases outside the gene matches: 6. Germline-derived CDR1 and CDR2 are SGHRS and YFSETQ. The CDR3 consists of 17 residues.

The chain combines TRBV28 with TRBJ1-1; D might be TRBD1 (5 bases). V was clipped by 10 bases and J by 10 bases, with 28 bases between them. The germline CDR1 and CDR2 sequences are MDHEN and SYDVKM. The CDR3 has 15 amino acids. The CDR3 region is CATQSARVLGYGAFF. The CDR3 DNA reads as TGTGCCACTCAGTCGGCCAGGGTATTGGGGTACGGAGCTTTCTTT.

The chain joins TRBV29-1 to TRBJ1-2; unclear D gene. Trimming removed 1 base at V and 9 bases at J, with 18 bases between. The CDR3 is 14 residues long. From germline, CDR1 is SQVTM and CDR2 ANQGSEA. The CDR3 DNA follows: TGCAGCGTTGAAGGTTGGGCCGCGGGAGACCGCTACACCTTC. Protein: CSVEGWAAGDRYTF.

J is TRBJ2-5 and V is TRBV7-2; no clear D gene. The germline V gene encodes CDR1 SGHTA and CDR2 FQGNSA. The CDR3 runs 15 residues. V was cut by 1 base and J by 4 bases, with 13 bases left in between. DNA of the CDR3: TGTGCCAGCAGCTTAGATTACCCTACGGTAGAGACCCAGTACTTC. It yields the protein CASSLDYPTVETQYF.

This sequence joins TRBV5-1 and TRBJ2-7; D remains unclear. TRBJ2-5 matches the DNA end more closely, so the J call is doubtful. Germline-derived CDR1 and CDR2 are SGHRS and YFSETQ. The CDR3 runs 13 residues. CDR3 protein: CASSLAKPGTQYF. The DNA of the CDR3 is TGCGCCAGCAGCTTGGCCAAACCCGGGACCCAGTACTTC.

V is TRBV12-3 or TRBV12-4 and J is TRBJ2-7; 9 nucleotides align to TRBD1. The CDR3 sequence is 15 residues long. V trimming: 6 bases; J trimming: 6 bases; junction bases outside the gene matches: 12. DNA for the CDR3: TGTGCCAGCAGCACCGTGGGACAGGGTGTCGCCGAGCAGTACTTC. Translation: CASSTVGQGVAEQYF.

The chain employs TRBV29-1 and TRBJ1-1; 7 bases line up with TRBD1. Looked up from germline, CDR1 is SQVTM and CDR2 is ANQGSEA. J gave up 2 bases and V 6 bases, and 9 bases lay outside the gene matches. This CDR3 has 14 amino acids. CDR3 coding DNA: TGCAGCGTCCTACCTCAGGGGGTAAACACTGAAGCTTTCTTT. Encoded protein: CSVLPQGVNTEAFF.

V is TRBV5-1 and J is TRBJ2-7; TRBD2 agrees at 9 bases. V lost 4 bases to trimming and J lost 6 bases; unmatched junction nucleotides: 11. Germline V gives CDR1 SGHRS, CDR2 YFSETQ. This CDR3 comprises 15 residues. The CDR3 DNA follows: TGCGCCAGCAGCCAGCCGGGACTAGCAATGAGCGAGCAGTACTTC. Translated, it gives CASSQPGLAMSEQYF.

In this sample, this clonotype turned up a few times. V is TRBV20-1 and J is TRBJ2-5, with 7 bases fitting TRBD1. The better agreement between TRBJ2-7 and the DNA end casts doubt on the J call. The V gene's germline CDR1 is DFQATT and CDR2 SNEGSKA (reference sequence). CDR3 size: 13 residues. The CDR3 DNA sequence: TGCAGTGCTAGGCCGGGACAGACATACGAGCAGTACTTC. It codes for CSARPGQTYEQYF.

The gene calls are TRBV7-2 and TRBJ2-1; 7 nucleotides align to TRBD2. In germline, CDR1 is SGHTA, CDR2 FQGNSA. J gave up 4 bases and V 5 bases, and 17 bases lay outside the gene matches. The CDR3 loop spans 18 amino acids. This CDR3 reads CASSPLGGLLSSYNEQFF. CDR3 bases: TGTGCCAGCAGCCCCCTCGGGGGGTTGTTATCTTCTTACAATGAGCAGTTCTTC.

The rearrangement links TRBV6-2 or TRBV6-3 to TRBJ1-5, with 7 nucleotides matching TRBD1. Trimming took 2 bases from V and 4 from J; bases not matched to a gene: 11. Germline V gene data show CDR1 as MNHEY and CDR2 as SVGEGT. The CDR3 spans 17 residues. CDR3 protein: CASSYPYMGQRNQPQHF. CDR3 bases: TGTGCCAGCAGTTACCCCTACATGGGACAGAGAAATCAGCCCCAGCATTTT.

This rearrangement joins TRBV6-6 to TRBJ2-7; possibly TRBD1 for D (5 bases). The CDR3 runs 16 residues. The germline V and J ends were trimmed by 6 bases and 3 bases, with 21 bases remaining between them. Looked up from germline, CDR1 is MNHNY and CDR2 is SVGAGI (reference sequence). The CDR3 DNA reads as TGTGCCAGCAGCTTCCGCCCGTGGGGCTGGCGCTACGAGCAGTACTTC. It specifies CASSFRPWGWRYEQYF.

The chain couples TRBV5-6 to TRBJ2-5, with 7 positions matching TRBD2. The CDR3 consists of 15 residues. The V segment lost 6 bases and the J segment 2 bases; nucleotides outside the gene matches: 10. Germline V gene sequence: CDR1 SGHDT, CDR2 YYEEEE. CDR3 coding DNA: TGTGCCAGCACCAATTGGGGGGGGTGGCAAGAGACCCAGTACTTC. This codes for CASTNWGGWQETQYF.

The chain links TRBV25-1 to TRBJ2-1; no definite D call. The CDR3 sequence is 10 residues long. Between the trimmed V and J ends, which lost 9 bases and 9 bases, there was a span of 9 bases. Germline V CDR1 and CDR2: MGHDK, SYGVNS. CDR3 nucleotides: TGTGCCAGGCTCCTCCTTGAGCAGTTCTTC. It translates to CARLLLEQFF.

With respect to this clonotype: This may stem from a read error, because a much larger clone lies one nucleotide away. The rearrangement joins TRBV6-4 to TRBJ2-1; a weak D match, TRBD2 (6 bases). TRBJ2-7 matches the DNA end more closely, so the J call is doubtful. This CDR3 comprises 14 residues. Germline CDR1 MRHNA, CDR2 SNTAGT. The CDR3 sequence is CASSGGEYYNEQYF. The CDR3 nucleotides read TGTGCCAGCAGTGGGGGGGAATACTACAATGAGCAGTACTTC.

This sequence joins TRBV29-1 and TRBJ2-4, with D perhaps TRBD1 or TRBD2 (5 bases each). Germline V lookup: CDR1 SQVTM, CDR2 ANQGSEA. V lost 5 bases and J 8 bases, leaving 16 bases between the germline ends. The CDR3 length is 13 residues. CDR3 amino acids: CSVLSLQEDIQYF. In DNA, the CDR3 is TGCAGCGTTCTGTCGTTACAGGAGGACATTCAGTACTTC.

This chain's CDR3 is CASSWVLRSEQFF. For the CDR3, the DNA is TGTGCCAGCAGTTGGGTACTTCGCAGTGAGCAGTTCTTC. The chain carries TRBV12-3 or TRBV12-4 and TRBJ2-1, with D unresolved. The CDR3 sequence is 13 residues long. V lost 4 bases and J 9 bases, leaving 13 bases between the germline ends.

This chain links TRBV27 with TRBJ1-2, with a tentative D call TRBD1 (6 bases). The germline V gene has CDR1 MNHEY and CDR2 SMNVEV (reference sequence). CDR3 size: 13 residues. V was pared by 5 bases and J by 8 bases, with 15 bases between. The CDR3 nucleotides are TGTGCCAGCAGTCTCTCTTACAGGGAAGGCTACACCTTC. This translates into CASSLSYREGYTF.

This chain connects TRBV12-3 or TRBV12-4 to TRBJ1-5; 12 nucleotides agree with TRBD1. V dropped 7 bases and J dropped 5; count of bases not matched to a gene: 15. The CDR3 spans 18 residues. CDR3: CASTTGTGGDTGDQPQHF. The CDR3 DNA is TGTGCCAGCACCACGGGGACAGGGGGCGATACGGGCGATCAGCCCCAGCATTTT.